This entry is about one T cell receptor (beta chain). The sample belongs to a study of blood T cell repertoires in COVID-19. Per the germline V gene, CDR1 is SGHTA and CDR2 is FQGNSA. Trimming took off 1 base at V and 10 bases at J, with 16 bases between the two ends. CDR3 length: 14 residues. TCRdb's table, derived via immunoSEQ multiplex PCR, lists solely in-frame clones and lacks some. The sample comprises roughly 100,000 clones, roughly nine tenths of which are singletons, and roughly 5.3% rests with the top ten. This chain joins TRBV7-2 and TRBJ2-5; possibly TRBD1 for D (6 bases). Sequencing was carried out using peripheral blood. The sequence came from a human donor in a cohort sampled during active COVID-19. The CDR3 coding sequence is TGTGCCAGCAGCTTAGGACCCCGGAAGGGGGACCAGTACTTC. Its translation: CASSLGPRKGDQYF.